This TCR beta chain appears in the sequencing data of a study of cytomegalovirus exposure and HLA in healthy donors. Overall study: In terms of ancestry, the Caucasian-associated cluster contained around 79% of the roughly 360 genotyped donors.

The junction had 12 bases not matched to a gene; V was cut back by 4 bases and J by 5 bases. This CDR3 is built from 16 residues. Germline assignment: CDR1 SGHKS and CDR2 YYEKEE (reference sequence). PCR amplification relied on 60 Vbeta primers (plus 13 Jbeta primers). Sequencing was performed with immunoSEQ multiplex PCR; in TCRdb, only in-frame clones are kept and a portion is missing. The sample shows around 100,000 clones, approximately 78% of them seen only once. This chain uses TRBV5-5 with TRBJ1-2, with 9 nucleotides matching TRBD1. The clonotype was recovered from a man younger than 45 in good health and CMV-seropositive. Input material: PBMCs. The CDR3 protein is CASSVTGTGLGYGYTF. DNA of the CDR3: TGTGCCAGCAGCGTCACCGGGACAGGGTTAGGATATGGCTACACCTTC.